Sequencing of this TCR beta chain was carried out in a study of identical twins. General study findings and limits: Models underestimated out-of-frame TCR alpha sharing in monozygotic twins.

TCRdb recomputed calls from the 5' RACE reads with MiXCR, one row per CDR3 protein. The sample has 200,000 to 250,000 distinct CDR3 sequences; approximately 8% are singletons. This clonotype was counted between two and nine times. The antigen is not known. These data also featured in a second study, about yellow fever vaccine responses in identical twins. As that report states: Reportedly, the response of twins' T cells to the vaccine seemed partly convergent, partly personalized.

This TCR was recovered from a woman in her late teens or twenties in good health. Specimen: CD8+ T cells sorted from blood.

The CDR3 DNA reads as TGTGCCAGCAGCTTGGGGCCGGGACTACAACAAGAGACCCAGTACTTC. Protein sequence: CASSLGPGLQQETQYF. The rearrangement links TRBV5-4 to TRBJ2-5; 7 bases are shared with TRBD2. The germline CDR1 and CDR2 sequences are SGHNT and YYREEE (reference sequence). Trimming removed 0 bases from V and 2 bases from J; junction bases left unmatched: 7. The CDR3 spans 16 residues. Complete variable domain (other parts from reference TRBV5-4 and TRBJ2-5): ETGVTQSPTHLIKTRGQQVTLRCSSQSGHNTVSWYQQALGQGPQFIFQYYREEENGRGNFPPRFSGLQFPNYSSELNVNALELDDSALYLCASSLGPGLQQETQYFGPGTRLLVL.